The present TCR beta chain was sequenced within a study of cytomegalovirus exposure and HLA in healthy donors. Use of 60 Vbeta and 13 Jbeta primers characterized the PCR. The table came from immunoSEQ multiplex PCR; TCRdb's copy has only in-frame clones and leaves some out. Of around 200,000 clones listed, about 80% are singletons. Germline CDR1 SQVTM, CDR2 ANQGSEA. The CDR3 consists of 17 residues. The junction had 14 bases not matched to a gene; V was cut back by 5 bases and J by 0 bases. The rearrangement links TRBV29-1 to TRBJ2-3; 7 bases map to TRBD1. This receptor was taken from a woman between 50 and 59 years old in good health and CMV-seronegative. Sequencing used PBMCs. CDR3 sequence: CSVLDVYRGLSTDTQYF. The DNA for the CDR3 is TGCAGCGTTCTAGATGTGTACAGGGGATTAAGCACAGATACGCAGTATTTT.